This TCR beta chain was captured by sequencing in a study of blood T cells in healthy people across ages. Primers used in a second PCR of roughly 7 to 12 cycles were a sample-barcoded 5' primer and a J-beta primer mix. Via MiXCR, TCRdb re-called the 5' RACE reads, giving one row per CDR3 protein. Of 850,000 to 1,000,000 distinct CDR3 sequences listed, about 48% are singletons. V lost 4 bases to trimming and J lost 4 bases, with 15 bases between them. Germline values: CDR1 MGHRA, CDR2 YSYEKL. CDR3 length: 15 residues. The V gene is TRBV4-1, the J gene TRBJ2-3; weak D call: TRBD2 (5 bases). The sample taken for sequencing was blood. This clonotype originated in a man aged 25 to 40 in good health. The CDR3 DNA sequence: TGCGCCAGCAGCCCCTGGGAACGGGGAGCAGATACGCAGTATTTT. Translating gives CASSPWERGADTQYF.